The clone carrying this T cell receptor beta chain was counted a single time. V shed 0 bases and J shed 8 bases, with 9 bases lying between them. Germline CDR1 is SGHNT and CDR2 is YYREEE (reference sequence). This CDR3 is 14 amino acids long. Participants, about 18 to 100 years old, spanned about 26 US areas. Study processing details: Reference gene primers were amplified, and this amplification served to estimate nucleated cell counts. Sequencing was performed with immunoSEQ multiplex PCR; in TCRdb, only in-frame clones are kept and a portion is missing. That table supplies the V and J calls and clone size; D and trimming were determined from the DNA. There are approximately 260,000 clones in the sample; around 80% occur only once, and under 5% lies in the top ten. The sample belongs to a study of blood T cell repertoires in COVID-19.

This clonotype was obtained from a man under 40 with acute COVID-19. The V call is TRBV5-4, the J call TRBJ1-6, with a weak D call TRBD1 (5 bases). Sequenced material: PBMCs or T cells enriched from blood (not recorded which). The CDR3 DNA reads TGTGCCAGCAGCTTGGAACAGGCATATTCACCCCTCCACTTT. Translated: CASSLEQAYSPLHF. Variable domain in full (rest from reference TRBV5-4 and TRBJ1-6): ETGVTQSPTHLIKTRGQQVTLRCSSQSGHNTVSWYQQALGQGPQFIFQYYREEENGRGNFPPRFSGLQFPNYSSELNVNALELDDSALYLCASSLEQAYSPLHFGNGTRLTVT.